The source of this T cell receptor (beta chain) is a study of blood T cell repertoires in COVID-19. Study overall: From the United States, Italy and Spain came samples of acute and convalescent COVID-19. T cells, B-cell-depleted T cells, or PBMCs provided the cDNA or gDNA that served as material.

In the study's own analysis: Estimates of nucleated cell counts were drawn from the amplification of reference gene primers. Profiling relied on immunoSEQ multiplex PCR, and the TCRdb table lists in-frame clones only, not all of them. V and J calls and clone size follow that table, whereas D and trimming were derived from the DNA. The profile shows some 270,000 clones, 80% to 90% of them singletons. Cohorts were assigned according to the clinical history that participants reported. Germline lookup yields CDR1 MNHEY and CDR2 SMNVEV (reference sequence). Trimming cost V 1 base and J 1 base; bases outside gene matches: 8. The CDR3 is made up of 17 amino acids.

Input material: PBMCs or T cells enriched from blood (not recorded which). This receptor was identified in a woman between 25 and 40 years old who had recovered from COVID-19. The V gene is TRBV27, the J gene TRBJ2-3, with TRBD2 identical over 7 bases. DNA for the CDR3: TGTGCCAGCAGTTTATACTCCGCGGGAGTCGGCACAGATACGCAGTATTTT. Amino acid sequence: CASSLYSAGVGTDTQYF.